This TCR beta chain originates from a study of blood T cells in healthy people across ages. This clonotype was observed a few times. This CDR3 spans 14 amino acids. V lost 0 bases and J 5 bases, leaving 10 bases between the germline ends. Germline V lookup: CDR1 LGHNA, CDR2 YNFKEQ. Primed by a sample-barcoded 5' primer and a J-beta primer mix, a second PCR proceeded for 7 to 11 cycles. TCRdb processed the 5' RACE reads anew with MiXCR; each CDR3 protein has one entry. The sample holds around 900,000 distinct CDR3 sequences, roughly 47% seen once. This sequence originates from a woman aged 55-70 years in good health. Material for sequencing was blood. This chain links TRBV4-2 with TRBJ2-5; D gene uncertain. The CDR3 is CASSQDRRLETQYF. In DNA, the CDR3 is TGTGCCAGCAGCCAAGATCGCCGGTTGGAGACCCAGTACTTC.